This TCR beta chain was retrieved from a study of technical replicates of blood from four donors. The CDR3 consists of 18 residues. Losses at the gene ends were 4 bases for V and 2 bases for J; bases not matched to a gene: 15. Germline values: CDR1 SGHTA, CDR2 FQGTGA. Here immunoSEQ multiplex PCR was the method, and the copy in TCRdb shows in-frame clones only, minus some. The table lists around 76,000 clones, about 89% of them singletons. Specimen: T cells isolated from PBMCs. The chain combines TRBV7-3 with TRBJ2-3; 7 nucleotides agree with TRBD1. This TCR was recovered from a human donor in good health. Here the CDR3 DNA reads TGTGCCAGCAGCTCCACGGTCGGGGACAGTTTATACACAGATACGCAGTATTTT. Translating it yields CASSSTVGDSLYTDTQYF.